This TCR beta chain came from a study of blood T cell repertoires in COVID-19. The CDR3 sequence is 17 residues long. Germline trimming cut 2 bases from V and 0 bases from J; bases unmatched to any gene: 7. The germline gives CDR1 MDHEN, CDR2 SYDVKM. Libraries were prepared by immunoSEQ multiplex PCR; TCRdb keeps only in-frame clonotypes and omits some of them. Of 160,000 or so clones detected, over 75% appear once; the ten largest clones hold roughly a tenth. Material: peripheral blood. V gene TRBV28 combines with J gene TRBJ1-3; 7 bases agree with TRBD1. This TCR came from a human donor in a cohort sampled during active COVID-19. This CDR3 is CASSLAGQASSGNTIYF. In nucleotides, the CDR3 is TGTGCCAGCAGTTTAGCCGGACAGGCCAGCTCTGGAAACACCATATATTTT.